This TCR beta chain derives from a study of blood T cell repertoires in COVID-19. Study-wide background: From T cells, B-cell-depleted T cells, or PBMCs came the material, which was cDNA or gDNA.

Under the authors' procedure: The assay estimated nucleated cells by amplifying reference gene primers. TCRdb's table, derived via immunoSEQ multiplex PCR, lists solely in-frame clones and lacks some. That table supplies the V and J calls and clone size; D and trimming were determined from the DNA. The repertoire holds roughly 280,000 clones, with roughly 80% as singletons. V dropped 3 bases and J dropped 4; count of bases not matched to a gene: 2. CDR1 and CDR2 (germline): SGHNT, YYREEE (reference sequence). This CDR3 comprises 14 residues. The sequence came from a man between 60 and 70 years old who had recovered from COVID-19. The sequenced sample consisted of peripheral blood. V and J are TRBV5-4 and TRBJ1-5; 9 bases agree with TRBD1. The CDR3 nucleotides read TGTGCCAGCAGCTCCGGGACAGGGAATCAGCCCCAGCATTTT. The encoded protein is CASSSGTGNQPQHF.